Following are 9 T cell receptor beta chains from one sample sequenced in a study of blood T cell repertoires in COVID-19. The data were produced by immunoSEQ multiplex PCR, yet TCRdb's version contains in-frame clones alone and is incomplete. The sample lists about 200,000 clones, 86% occurring once. Sequenced sample: PBMCs or T cells enriched from blood (not recorded which). The source is a man in his forties or fifties with acute COVID-19.

This clone was seen only a few times. V usage is TRBV7-9 and J usage is TRBJ2-5; possible D gene TRBD1, 5 bases. The V gene's germline CDR1 is SEHNR and CDR2 FQNEAQ (reference sequence). CDR3 size: 12 residues. V shed 5 bases and J shed 8 bases, with 12 bases lying between them. The CDR3 DNA sequence: TGTGCCAGCAGCAGAGAAGGGGAAACCCAGTACTTC. Protein product: CASSREGETQYF.

The CDR3 loop reads CASSLFEPYEQYF. The CDR3 DNA reads TGTGCCAGCAGCTTATTCGAGCCCTACGAGCAGTACTTC. This sequence joins TRBV7-2 and TRBJ2-7, with D unresolved. Trimming stripped 2 bases from V and 2 bases from J, with 7 bases between. The CDR3 contains 13 residues. Germline CDR1 reads SGHTA; CDR2 reads FQGNSA.

This chain uses TRBV11-2 with TRBJ1-1, with a weak D call TRBD1 (5 bases). The CDR3 sequence is 13 residues long. Trimming took 10 bases from V and 10 from J, leaving 22 bases between them. CDR1 SGHAT and CDR2 FQNNGV come from the germline V gene. This CDR3 reads CATAPTGTTSAFF. CDR3 coding DNA: TGTGCCACCGCACCCACAGGTACCACTTCAGCTTTCTTT.

The chain is built from TRBV7-3 and TRBJ2-2; maybe TRBD1 (5 bases). CDR3 size: 13 residues. Germline lookup yields CDR1 SGHTA and CDR2 FQGTGA. With 2 bases removed from V and 8 bases from J, the gap between germline ends came to 9 bases. CDR3 sequence: CASSLQGEGELFF. CDR3 sequence (DNA): TGTGCCAGCAGCTTACAGGGCGAGGGGGAGCTGTTTTTT.

The V and J genes are TRBV7-2 and TRBJ1-2; the D is unclear. Per germline, CDR1 SGHTA and CDR2 FQGNSA. The length of the CDR3 is 12 residues. V was trimmed by 1 base and J by 5 bases, leaving 5 bases between them. CDR3 loop: CASSLVEYGYTF. The CDR3 DNA follows: TGTGCCAGCAGCTTAGTAGAATATGGCTACACCTTC.

This chain links TRBV7-9 with TRBJ1-2, with a possible D match to TRBD1 (5 bases). The V gene lost 5 bases and the J gene lost 1 base, with 14 bases spanning the gap. The V gene's germline CDR1 is SEHNR and CDR2 FQNEAQ (reference sequence). This CDR3 region has 15 residues. The CDR3 DNA reads TGTGCCAGCAGCCCCTTTCCGGGGGTTAACTATGGCTACACCTTC. Residues: CASSPFPGVNYGYTF.

V and J are TRBV5-4 and TRBJ2-3; 7 bases fit TRBD1. This CDR3 contains 16 residues. CDR1 is SGHNT, CDR2 YYREEE, per germline (reference sequence). V shed 0 bases, J shed 4 bases, and the junction held 8 bases outside the gene matches. The CDR3 is CASSLALGGVPDTQYF. The CDR3 DNA is TGTGCCAGCAGCTTGGCCCTAGGGGGCGTCCCAGATACGCAGTATTTT.

J is TRBJ2-6 and V is TRBV4-1; 8 nucleotides line up with TRBD1. Losses at the gene ends were 3 bases for V and 8 bases for J; bases not matched to a gene: 15. Germline CDR1 and CDR2: MGHRA and YSYEKL. CDR3 length equals 18 residues. For the CDR3, the DNA is TGCGCCAGCAGCCACACCTTCCGGGACAGGTTTAGGCCCAACGTCCTGACTTTC. Its translation: CASSHTFRDRFRPNVLTF.

The chain combines TRBV28 with TRBJ2-1, with TRBD2 matching over 10 bases. The CDR3 extends over 15 amino acids. V shed 5 bases and J 3 bases; nucleotides not matched to a gene: 4. CDR1 and CDR2 from the germline V gene are MDHEN and SYDVKM. The CDR3 reads CASSPSGRDYNEQFF. The CDR3 bases are TGTGCCAGCAGTCCGAGCGGGAGGGACTACAATGAGCAGTTCTTC.